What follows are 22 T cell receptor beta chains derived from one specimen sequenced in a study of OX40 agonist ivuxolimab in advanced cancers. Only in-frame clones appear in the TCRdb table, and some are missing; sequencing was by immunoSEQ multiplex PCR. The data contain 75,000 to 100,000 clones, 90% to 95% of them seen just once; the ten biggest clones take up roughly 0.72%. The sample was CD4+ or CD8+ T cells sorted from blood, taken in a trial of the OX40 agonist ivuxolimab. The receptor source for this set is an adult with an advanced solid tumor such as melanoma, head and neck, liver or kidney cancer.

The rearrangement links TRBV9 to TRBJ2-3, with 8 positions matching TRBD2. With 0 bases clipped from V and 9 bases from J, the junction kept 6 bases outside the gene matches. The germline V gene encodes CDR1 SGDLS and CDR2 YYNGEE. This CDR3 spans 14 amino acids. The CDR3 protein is CASSVASGSQTQYF. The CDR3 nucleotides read TGTGCCAGCAGCGTAGCCAGCGGGAGTCAGACGCAGTATTTT.

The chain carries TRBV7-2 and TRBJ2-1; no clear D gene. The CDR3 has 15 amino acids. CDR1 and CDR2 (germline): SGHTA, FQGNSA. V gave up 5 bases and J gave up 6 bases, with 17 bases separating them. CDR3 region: CASSRDLTAFNEQFF. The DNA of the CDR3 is TGTGCCAGCAGCCGTGACTTGACCGCCTTCAATGAGCAGTTCTTC.

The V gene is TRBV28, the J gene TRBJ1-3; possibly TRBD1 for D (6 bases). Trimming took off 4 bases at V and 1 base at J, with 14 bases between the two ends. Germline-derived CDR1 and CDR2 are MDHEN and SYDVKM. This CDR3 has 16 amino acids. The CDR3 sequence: CASSSIHQGSGNTIYF. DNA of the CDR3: TGTGCCAGCAGTTCCATACACCAGGGGTCTGGAAACACCATATATTTT.

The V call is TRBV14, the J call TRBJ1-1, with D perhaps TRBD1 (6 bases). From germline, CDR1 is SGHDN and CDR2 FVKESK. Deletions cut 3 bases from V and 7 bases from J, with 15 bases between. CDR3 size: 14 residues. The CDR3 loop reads CASSHAGAPGEAFF. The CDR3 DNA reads TGTGCCAGCAGCCACGCAGGGGCCCCCGGTGAAGCTTTCTTT.

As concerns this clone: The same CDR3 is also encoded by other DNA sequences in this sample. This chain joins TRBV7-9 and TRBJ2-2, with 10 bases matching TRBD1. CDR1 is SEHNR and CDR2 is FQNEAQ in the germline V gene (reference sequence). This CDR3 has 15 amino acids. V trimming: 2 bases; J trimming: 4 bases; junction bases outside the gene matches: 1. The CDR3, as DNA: TGTGCCAGCAGCTTATGGACAGGGGGCACCGGGGAGCTGTTTTTT. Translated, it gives CASSLWTGGTGELFF.

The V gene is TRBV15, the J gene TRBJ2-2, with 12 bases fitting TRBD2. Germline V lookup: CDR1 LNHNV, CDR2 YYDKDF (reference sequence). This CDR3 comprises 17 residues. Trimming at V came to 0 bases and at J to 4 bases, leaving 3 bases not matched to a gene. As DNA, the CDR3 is TGTGCCACCAGCAGAGATCAGGGACTAGCGGGCACCGGGGAGCTGTTTTTT. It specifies CATSRDQGLAGTGELFF.

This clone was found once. CDR3 sequence reads: CASSFPKGRTNTGELFF. The CDR3 DNA follows: TGTGCCAGTAGTTTCCCGAAGGGGCGCACGAACACCGGGGAGCTGTTTTTT. The V and J genes are TRBV19 and TRBJ2-2; possible D gene TRBD1, 5 bases. V was clipped by 5 bases and J by 0 bases, with 16 bases between them. The germline V gene has CDR1 LNHDA and CDR2 SQIVND (reference sequence). The CDR3 spans 17 residues. Full variable domain (remainder filled in from reference TRBV19 and TRBJ2-2): DGGITQSPKYLFRKEGQNVTLSCEQNLNHDAMYWYRQDPGQGLRLIYYSQIVNDFQKGDIAEGYSVSREKKESFPLTVTSAQKNPTAFYLCASSFPKGRTNTGELFFGEGSRLTVL.

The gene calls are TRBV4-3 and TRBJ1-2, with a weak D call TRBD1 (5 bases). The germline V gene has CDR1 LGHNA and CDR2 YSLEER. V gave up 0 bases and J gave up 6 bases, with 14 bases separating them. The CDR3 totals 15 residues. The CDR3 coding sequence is TGCGCCAGCAGCCAAGATTTGGGCAGGGAGAATGGCTACACCTTC. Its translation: CASSQDLGRENGYTF.

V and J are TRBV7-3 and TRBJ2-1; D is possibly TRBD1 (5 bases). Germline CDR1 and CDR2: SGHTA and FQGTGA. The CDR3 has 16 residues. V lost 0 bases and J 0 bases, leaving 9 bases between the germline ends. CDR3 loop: CASSLTQGSSYNEQFF. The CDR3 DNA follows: TGTGCCAGCAGCTTAACCCAGGGTTCCTCCTACAATGAGCAGTTCTTC.

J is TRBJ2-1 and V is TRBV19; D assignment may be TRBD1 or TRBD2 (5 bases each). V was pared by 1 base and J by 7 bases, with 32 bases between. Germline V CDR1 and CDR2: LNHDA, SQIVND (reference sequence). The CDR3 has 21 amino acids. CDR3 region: CASSIGDPWLYRADPRNEQFF. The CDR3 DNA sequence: TGTGCCAGTAGTATAGGGGACCCGTGGCTCTATCGAGCGGACCCTCGGAATGAGCAGTTCTTC.

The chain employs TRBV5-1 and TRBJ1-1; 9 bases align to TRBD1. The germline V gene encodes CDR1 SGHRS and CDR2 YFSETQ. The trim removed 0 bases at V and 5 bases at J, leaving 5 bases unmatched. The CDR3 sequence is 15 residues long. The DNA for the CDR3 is TGCGCCAGCAGCTTGGAGGGACAGGGAAGAACTGAAGCTTTCTTT. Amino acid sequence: CASSLEGQGRTEAFF.

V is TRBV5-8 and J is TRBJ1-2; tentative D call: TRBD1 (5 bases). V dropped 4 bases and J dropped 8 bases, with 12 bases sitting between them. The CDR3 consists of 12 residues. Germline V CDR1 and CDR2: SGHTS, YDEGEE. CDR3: CASSPGFLGYTF. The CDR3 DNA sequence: TGTGCCAGCAGCCCAGGGTTCCTAGGCTACACCTTC.

For the CDR3, the DNA is TGTGCCAGCAGCTTAGGGGGGGCAGGGTCCGGCTATGGCTACACCTTC. It is translated as CASSLGGAGSGYGYTF. The J gene is TRBJ1-2, the V gene TRBV7-9; D may be TRBD1 (6 bases). The CDR3 sequence is 16 residues long. Germline V CDR1 and CDR2: SEHNR, FQNEAQ (reference sequence). Between the trimmed V and J ends, which lost 1 base and 4 bases, there was a span of 16 bases.

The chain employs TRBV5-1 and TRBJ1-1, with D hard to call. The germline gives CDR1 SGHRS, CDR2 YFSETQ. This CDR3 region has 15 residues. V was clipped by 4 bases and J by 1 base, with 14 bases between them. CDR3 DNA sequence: TGCGCCAGCAGCATGTCCCCTCTCCCGAACACTGAAGCTTTCTTT. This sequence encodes CASSMSPLPNTEAFF.

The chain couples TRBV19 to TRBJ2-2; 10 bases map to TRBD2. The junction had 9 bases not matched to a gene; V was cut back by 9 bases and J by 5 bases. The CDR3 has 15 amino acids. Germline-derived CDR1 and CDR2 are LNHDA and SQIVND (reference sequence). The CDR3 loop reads CASTSLAGETGELFF. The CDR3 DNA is TGTGCCAGCACCTCTCTAGCGGGAGAGACCGGGGAGCTGTTTTTT.

The CDR3 reads CASSQGGLAGVNEQFF. CDR3 nucleotide sequence: TGTGCCAGCAGCCAAGGGGGACTAGCGGGAGTCAATGAGCAGTTCTTC. This sequence joins TRBV14 and TRBJ2-1, with 14 bases fitting TRBD2. This CDR3 has 16 amino acids. Germline V gene lookup returns CDR1 SGHDN and CDR2 FVKESK. The J segment lost 6 bases and the V segment lost 1 base, leaving 2 bases of the junction unmatched.

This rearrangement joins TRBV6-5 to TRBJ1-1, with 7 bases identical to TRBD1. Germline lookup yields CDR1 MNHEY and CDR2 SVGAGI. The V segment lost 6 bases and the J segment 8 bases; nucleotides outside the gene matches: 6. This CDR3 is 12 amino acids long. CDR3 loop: CASRETGREAFF. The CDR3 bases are TGTGCCAGCAGGGAGACAGGGAGAGAAGCTTTCTTT.

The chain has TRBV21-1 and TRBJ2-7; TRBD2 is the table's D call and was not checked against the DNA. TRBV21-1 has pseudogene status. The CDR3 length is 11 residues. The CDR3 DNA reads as TGTGCCAGCATAAACGGGACTAGTATAAACTTC. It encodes CASINGTSINF.

The CDR3 loop is CASSLDRFTGELFF. CDR3 DNA: TGCGCCAGCAGCTTGGACAGATTCACCGGGGAGCTGTTTTTT. The chain combines TRBV5-1 with TRBJ2-2; unclear D gene. CDR1 SGHRS and CDR2 YFSETQ come from the germline V gene. The CDR3 sequence is 14 residues long. V dropped 0 bases and J dropped 4 bases, with 7 bases sitting between them.

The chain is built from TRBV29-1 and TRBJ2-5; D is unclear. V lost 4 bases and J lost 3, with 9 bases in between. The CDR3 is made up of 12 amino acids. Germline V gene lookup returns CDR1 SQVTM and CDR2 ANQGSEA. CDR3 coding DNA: TGCAGCGTTGGTCTGAAGAAAGAGACCCAGTACTTC. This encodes CSVGLKKETQYF.

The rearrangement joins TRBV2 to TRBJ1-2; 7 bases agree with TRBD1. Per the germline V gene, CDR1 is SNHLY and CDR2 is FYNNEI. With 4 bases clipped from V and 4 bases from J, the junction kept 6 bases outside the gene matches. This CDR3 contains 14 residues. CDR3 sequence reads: CASSALRDSYGYTF. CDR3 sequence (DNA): TGTGCCAGCAGTGCTCTCCGGGACAGCTATGGCTACACCTTC.

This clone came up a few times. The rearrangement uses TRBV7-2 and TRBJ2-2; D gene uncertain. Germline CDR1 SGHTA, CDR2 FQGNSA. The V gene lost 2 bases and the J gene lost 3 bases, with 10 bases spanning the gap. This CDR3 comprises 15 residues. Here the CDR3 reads CASSLYKLDTGELFF. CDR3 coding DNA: TGTGCCAGCAGCTTATACAAGTTGGACACCGGGGAGCTGTTTTTT.